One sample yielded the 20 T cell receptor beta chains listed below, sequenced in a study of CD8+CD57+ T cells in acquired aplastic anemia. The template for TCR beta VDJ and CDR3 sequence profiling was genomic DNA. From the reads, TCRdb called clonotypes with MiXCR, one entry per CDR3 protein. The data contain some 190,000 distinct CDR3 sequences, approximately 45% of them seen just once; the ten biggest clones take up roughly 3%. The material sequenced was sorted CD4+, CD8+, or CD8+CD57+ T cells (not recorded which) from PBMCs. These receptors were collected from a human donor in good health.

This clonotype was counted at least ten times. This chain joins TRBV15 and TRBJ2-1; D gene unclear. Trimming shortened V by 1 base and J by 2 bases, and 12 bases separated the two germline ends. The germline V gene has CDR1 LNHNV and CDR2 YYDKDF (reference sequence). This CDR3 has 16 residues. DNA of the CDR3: TGTGCCACCAGCAGAGTTGGCGCTATCGCCTACAATGAGCAGTTCTTC. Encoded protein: CATSRVGAIAYNEQFF.

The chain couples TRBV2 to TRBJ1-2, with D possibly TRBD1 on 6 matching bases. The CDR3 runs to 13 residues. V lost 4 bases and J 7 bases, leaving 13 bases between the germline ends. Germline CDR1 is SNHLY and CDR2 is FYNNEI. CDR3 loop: CASSGTVTGGYTF. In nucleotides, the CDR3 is TGTGCCAGCAGTGGGACAGTAACGGGTGGCTACACCTTC.

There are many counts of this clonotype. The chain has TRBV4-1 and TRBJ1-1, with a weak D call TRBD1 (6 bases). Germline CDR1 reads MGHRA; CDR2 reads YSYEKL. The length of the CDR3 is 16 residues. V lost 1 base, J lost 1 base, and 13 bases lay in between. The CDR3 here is CASSQGRTAANTEAFF. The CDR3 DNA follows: TGCGCCAGCAGCCAAGGGAGGACAGCTGCGAACACTGAAGCTTTCTTT.

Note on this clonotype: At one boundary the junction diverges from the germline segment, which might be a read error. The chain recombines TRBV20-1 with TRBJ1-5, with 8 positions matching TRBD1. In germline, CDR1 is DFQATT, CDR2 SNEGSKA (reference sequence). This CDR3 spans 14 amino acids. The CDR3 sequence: CSALKTGERQPQHF. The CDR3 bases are TGCAGTGCCTTGAAGACAGGGGAGCGGCAGCCTCAGCATTTT.

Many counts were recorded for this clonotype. Written as DNA, the CDR3 is TGTGCCAGCAGCCCCTGGGCCGCATCCTACGAGCAGTACTTC. Protein: CASSPWAASYEQYF. V and J are TRBV11-3 and TRBJ2-7; D is uncertain. CDR1 SGHNT and CDR2 YENEEA come from the germline V gene. V was cut by 5 bases and J by 1 base, with 12 bases left in between. The length of the CDR3 is 14 residues.

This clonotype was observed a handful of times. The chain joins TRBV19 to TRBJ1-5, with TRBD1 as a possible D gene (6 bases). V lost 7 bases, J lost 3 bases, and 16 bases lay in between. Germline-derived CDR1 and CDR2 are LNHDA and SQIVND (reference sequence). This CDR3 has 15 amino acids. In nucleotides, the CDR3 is TGTGCCAGTAATAACCGGGACACGTTCAATCAGCCCCAGCATTTT. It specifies CASNNRDTFNQPQHF.

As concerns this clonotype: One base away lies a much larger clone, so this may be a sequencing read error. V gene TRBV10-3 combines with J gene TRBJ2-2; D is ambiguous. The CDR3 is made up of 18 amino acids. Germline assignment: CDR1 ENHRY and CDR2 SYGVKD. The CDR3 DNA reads TGTGTCAGCAGTGATCGTATATGGGCGACAAGGAACACCGGGGAGCTGTTTTTT. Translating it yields CVSSDRIWATRNTGELFF.

CDR3 coding DNA: TGTGCCATCAGAGCGACTAGCGGGGGATACAATGAGCAGTTCTTC. Amino acid sequence: CAIRATSGGYNEQFF. J is TRBJ2-1 and V is TRBV10-3; TRBD2 matches 12 bases. After removal of 6 bases from V and 4 bases from J, the junction contained 4 bases not matched to a gene. This CDR3 contains 15 residues. Germline CDR1 and CDR2: ENHRY and SYGVKD.

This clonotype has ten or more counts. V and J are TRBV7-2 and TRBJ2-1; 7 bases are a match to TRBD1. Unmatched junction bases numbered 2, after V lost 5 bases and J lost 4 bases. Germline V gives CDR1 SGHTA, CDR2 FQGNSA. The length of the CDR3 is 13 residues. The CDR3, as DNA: TGTGCCAGCAGCCGACAGGGATACAATGAGCAGTTCTTC. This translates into CASSRQGYNEQFF.

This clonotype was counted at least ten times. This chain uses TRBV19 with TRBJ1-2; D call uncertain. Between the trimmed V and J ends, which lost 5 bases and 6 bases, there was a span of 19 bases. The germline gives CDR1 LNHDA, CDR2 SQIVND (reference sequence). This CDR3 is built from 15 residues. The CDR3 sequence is CASSFTPPGPDGYTF. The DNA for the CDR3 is TGTGCCAGTAGTTTCACCCCCCCGGGCCCCGATGGCTACACCTTC.

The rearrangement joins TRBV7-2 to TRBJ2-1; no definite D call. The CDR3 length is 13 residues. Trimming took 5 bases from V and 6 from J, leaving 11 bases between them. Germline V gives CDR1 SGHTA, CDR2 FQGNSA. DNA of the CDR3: TGTGCCAGCAGCCAGTGGGCAGGCAATGAGCAGTTCTTC. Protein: CASSQWAGNEQFF.

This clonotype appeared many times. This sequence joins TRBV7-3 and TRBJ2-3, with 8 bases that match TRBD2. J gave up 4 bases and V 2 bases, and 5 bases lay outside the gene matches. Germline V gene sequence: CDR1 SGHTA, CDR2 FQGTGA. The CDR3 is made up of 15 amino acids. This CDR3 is CASSLRSGRSDTQYF. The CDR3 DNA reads TGTGCCAGCAGCTTACGGAGCGGGAGATCAGATACGCAGTATTTT.

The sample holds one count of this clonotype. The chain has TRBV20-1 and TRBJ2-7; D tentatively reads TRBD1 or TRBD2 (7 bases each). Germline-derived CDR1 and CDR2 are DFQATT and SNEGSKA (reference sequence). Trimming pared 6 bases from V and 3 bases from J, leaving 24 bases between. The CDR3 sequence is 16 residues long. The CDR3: CSASSVQGGRLYEQYF. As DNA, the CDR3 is TGCAGTGCCAGCAGCGTCCAGGGGGGGAGACTCTACGAGCAGTACTTC.

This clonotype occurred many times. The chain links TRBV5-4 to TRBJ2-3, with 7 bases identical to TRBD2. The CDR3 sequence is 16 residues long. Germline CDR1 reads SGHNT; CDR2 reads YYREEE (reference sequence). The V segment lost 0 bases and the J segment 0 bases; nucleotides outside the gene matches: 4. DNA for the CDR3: TGTGCCAGCAGCTTGGCCGGTAGCGGGAGCACAGATACGCAGTATTTT. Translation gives CASSLAGSGSTDTQYF.

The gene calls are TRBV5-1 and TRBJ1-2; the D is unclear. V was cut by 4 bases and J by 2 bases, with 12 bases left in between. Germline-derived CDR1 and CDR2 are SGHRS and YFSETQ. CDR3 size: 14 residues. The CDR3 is CASSPGGVNYGYTF. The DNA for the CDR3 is TGCGCCAGCAGCCCCGGCGGCGTAAACTATGGCTACACCTTC.

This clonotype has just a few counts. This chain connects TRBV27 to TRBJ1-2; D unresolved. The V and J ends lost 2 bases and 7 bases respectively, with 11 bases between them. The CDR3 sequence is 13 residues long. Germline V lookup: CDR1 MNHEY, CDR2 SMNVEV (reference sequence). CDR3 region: CASSLRNGGGYTF. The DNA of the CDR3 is TGTGCCAGCAGTTTAAGAAACGGTGGTGGCTACACCTTC.

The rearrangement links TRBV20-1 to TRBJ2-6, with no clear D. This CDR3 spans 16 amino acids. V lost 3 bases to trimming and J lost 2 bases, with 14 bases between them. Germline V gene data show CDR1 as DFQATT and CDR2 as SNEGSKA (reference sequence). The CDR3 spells CSARGGILAGANVLTF. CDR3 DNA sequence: TGCAGTGCTAGGGGTGGAATTCTGGCTGGGGCCAACGTCCTGACTTTC.

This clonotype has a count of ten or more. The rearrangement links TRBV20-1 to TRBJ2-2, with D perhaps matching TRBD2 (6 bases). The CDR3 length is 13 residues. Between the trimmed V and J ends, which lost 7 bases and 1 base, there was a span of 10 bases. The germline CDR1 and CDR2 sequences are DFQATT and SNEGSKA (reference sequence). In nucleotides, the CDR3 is TGCAGTGTACCAGCGGGGAACACCGGGGAGCTGTTTTTT. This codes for CSVPAGNTGELFF.

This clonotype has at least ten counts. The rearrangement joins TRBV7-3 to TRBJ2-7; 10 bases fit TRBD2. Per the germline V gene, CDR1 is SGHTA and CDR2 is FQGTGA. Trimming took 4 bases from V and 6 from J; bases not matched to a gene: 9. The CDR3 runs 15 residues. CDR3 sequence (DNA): TGTGCCAGCAGCTCAGATCCGGGACTAGCGTCCGAGCAGTACTTC. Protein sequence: CASSSDPGLASEQYF.

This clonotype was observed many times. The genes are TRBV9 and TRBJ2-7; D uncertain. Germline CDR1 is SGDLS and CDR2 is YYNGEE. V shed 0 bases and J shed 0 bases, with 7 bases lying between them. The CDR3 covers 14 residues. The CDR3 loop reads CASSVGVSSYEQYF. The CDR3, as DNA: TGTGCCAGCAGCGTAGGTGTTAGCTCCTACGAGCAGTACTTC.